This T cell receptor (beta chain) was observed in a study of T cell responses to AZD1222 COVID-19 vaccine listed by TCRdb under 2021. Study-wide context: A total of 240 or so trial participants underwent TCR sequencing, of whom roughly 210 had received two doses of AZD1222 and about 25 had received two doses of the MenACWY control vaccine. Trial participants were enrolled into age subgroups of 18-55, 56-69 and 70-plus years, which contained about 150, 28 and 57 TCR-sequenced participants, respectively.

The time point label for this specimen denotes: baseline before first vaccination. According to the study, the label for this sample's treatment or condition signals: meningococcal conjugate vaccine given as trial control. Vaccinee samples were obtained from the UK trials COV001 and COV002, which included a single-blind randomized controlled phase 2/3 trial of AZD1222 (ChAdOx1 nCoV-19) in healthy adults. For TCRbeta chain sequencing, PBMC samples from trial participants were taken at day 0 and at day 28 after the second dose. Points the paper makes about the study in general: A significant rise in spike-specific TCR breadth and depth was observed after two AZD1222 doses relative to day 0 and relative to MenACWY recipients. Because no day 14 peak-response samples were available, the repertoires could be characterized only after the peak T cell response. Conclusions about previously exposed vaccinees were limited because only five to seven AZD1222 recipients were SARS-CoV-2 seropositive at baseline. The vaccine-associated CD4 TCRs covered the entire spike protein, and the dominant responses fell in regions 160-218 and 743-854. In the small 56-69-year group, the increase in depth fell short of significance, most likely because of low power. Reportedly, close to half of the unique spike-specific TCRs recognized epitopes lying outside the regions that are mutated in the B.1.351 and B.1.1.7 variants. Participants were mostly white British, with more females than males. The authors suggested clonal diversity may have been underestimated.

Of note for this clone: Its target antigen remains unknown. Per-base quality was not reported, and no clone a single base away is much larger than it.

The CDR3 regions of human TCRbeta chains were analyzed by immunosequencing. The original methods were these. Repertoire TCRs were checked for matches against a reference library of SARS-CoV-2-specific TCRs that had been generated using the MIRA antigen-specificity platform. Breadth meant the fraction of unique TCRs that were SARS-CoV-2-associated, whereas depth meant the fraction of total T cells that were SARS-CoV-2-associated. Using the MIRA data, each spike-specific TCR was assigned both to the spike region to which the TCR was reactive and to a CD4 or CD8 class. Log10-transformed breadth and depth values were compared by one-way ANOVA with Sidak's multiple comparisons tests. TCRdb stores this immuneACCESS table with in-frame sequences only. Part of the clones is absent; in the studies checked, under half of the shortfall reflects unresolved V genes, and no reason is known for the rest. Clonal size and the V and J genes are those of that table, whereas D and trimming came from the DNA. This sample is represented by under 250,000 clones; roughly 91% of them were singletons. About 1% of the sample is taken by the ten largest.

The sequenced sample was peripheral blood, obtained on day 0 of MenACWY control vaccination. This TCR came from an adult in good health.

The CDR3 region reads CASSGVNTEAFF. DNA sequence: TGTGCCAGCAGTGGGGTGAACACTGAAGCTTTCTTT. This sequence uses TRBV5-4 and TRBJ1-1, with no reliable assignment of the D segment. CDR1 and CDR2 are read off the germline V gene (reference sequence) as SGHNT and YYREEE. The CDR3 runs 12 amino acids, cysteine and phenylalanine included. The retained sequence is limited to the CDR3, 36 bases, with the frame set at the first base. V was cut back by 5 bases and J by 0 bases, leaving a gap of 5 bases between them.